Shown below are 11 T cell receptor beta chains from a single sample sequenced in a study of Graves' ophthalmopathy and Graves' hyperthyroidism. Scientists amplified the TCR beta CDR3 regions from RNA transcripts. An initial RT-PCR round employing HTBI primers preceded a second-round multiplex PCR. In TCRdb, the multiplex PCR reads were re-called with MiXCR into one record per CDR3 protein. The repertoire holds 240,000 or so distinct CDR3 sequences, with less than 55% as singletons. Input material: peripheral blood. These receptors came from an adult man with Graves' ophthalmopathy.

V gene TRBV5-8 combines with J gene TRBJ2-5; the D is unclear. The CDR3 extends over 13 amino acids. Germline CDR1 and CDR2: SGHTS and YDEGEE. The V and J ends lost 4 bases and 2 bases respectively, with 9 bases between them. Here the CDR3 DNA reads TGTGCCAGCAGCCTGCCATTTCAAGAGACCCAGTACTTC. Residues: CASSLPFQETQYF.

This clonotype has at least ten counts. The gene calls are TRBV15 and TRBJ1-2; D is undetermined. Germline CDR1 is LNHNV and CDR2 is YYDKDF (reference sequence). The CDR3 consists of 12 residues. The V end lost 5 bases, the J end lost 8 bases, and 12 bases lay between the germline ends. The CDR3 protein is CATSRPLEGYTF. CDR3 in DNA: TGTGCCACCAGCCGCCCCTTGGAGGGCTACACCTTC.

The CDR3 loop is CASSIAGGREQYF. The CDR3 nucleotides read TGTGCCAGTAGTATAGCTGGGGGGCGCGAGCAGTACTTC. The chain joins TRBV19 to TRBJ2-7; tentatively, D is TRBD1 or TRBD2 (6 bases each). This CDR3 has 13 amino acids. Germline CDR1 reads LNHDA; CDR2 reads SQIVND (reference sequence). Trimming cost V 1 base and J 6 bases, with 10 bases left between them.

The chain is built from TRBV12-3 or TRBV12-4 and TRBJ1-2; 8 bases fit TRBD1. The CDR3 spans 14 residues. V lost 6 bases to trimming and J lost 4 bases; unmatched junction nucleotides: 7. The CDR3 loop is CASSPPGGGYGYTF. Written as DNA, the CDR3 is TGTGCCAGCAGCCCACCAGGGGGCGGCTATGGCTACACCTTC.

This clonotype came up many times. The chain couples TRBV6-5 to TRBJ1-1, with D perhaps matching TRBD1 (6 bases). V was cut by 7 bases and J by 0 bases, with 15 bases left in between. Germline CDR1 and CDR2: MNHEY and SVGAGI. The CDR3 extends over 15 amino acids. As DNA, the CDR3 is TGTGCCAGCAACCTAGACAGGAATATGAACACTGAAGCTTTCTTT. It codes for CASNLDRNMNTEAFF.

Comments on this clonotype: A read error may account for a junction end that differs from germline. The rearrangement joins TRBV6-5 to TRBJ2-5; D is possibly TRBD1 or TRBD2 (6 bases each). CDR1 is MNHEY and CDR2 is SVGAGI in the germline V gene. The CDR3 is made up of 12 amino acids. This chain's CDR3 is CASRRVGGPPLF. For the CDR3, the DNA is TGTGCCAGCAGGAGGGTGGGGGGCCCTCCTCTCTTC.

J is TRBJ1-2 and V is TRBV10-3, with 7 nucleotides matching TRBD1. CDR1 is ENHRY, CDR2 SYGVKD, per germline. The V and J ends lost 10 bases and 4 bases, in that order; junction bases with no gene match: 9. The CDR3 is 13 amino acids. For the CDR3, the DNA is TGTGCCAGCTCAGGGGGACAGTCCTATGGCTACACCTTC. Translated: CASSGGQSYGYTF.

This clonotype is a singleton in its sample. This sequence joins TRBV9 and TRBJ2-2; no firm D call. CDR3 size: 13 residues. With 0 bases removed from V and 2 bases from J, the gap between germline ends came to 2 bases. From germline, CDR1 is SGDLS and CDR2 YYNGEE. CDR3 loop: CASSVGNTGELFF. The CDR3 coding sequence is TGTGCCAGCAGCGTAGGCAACACCGGGGAGCTGTTTTTT.

This clonotype was seen once. This sequence joins TRBV9 and TRBJ2-2; 9 nucleotides align to TRBD2. Germline-derived CDR1 and CDR2 are SGDLS and YYNGEE. The CDR3 is 15 residues long. The J segment lost 5 bases and the V segment lost 4 bases, leaving 6 bases of the junction unmatched. The CDR3 loop is CASSLSGGQTGELFF. DNA for the CDR3: TGTGCCAGCAGCTTAAGCGGGGGGCAGACCGGGGAGCTGTTTTTT. Filled out from reference TRBV9 and TRBJ2-2, the complete variable domain reads DSGVTQTPKHLITATGQRVTLRCSPRSGDLSVYWYQQSLDQGLQFLIQYYNGEERAKGNILERFSAQQFPDLHSELNLSSLELGDSALYFCASSLSGGQTGELFFGEGSRLTVL.

This clonotype has more than one count but fewer than ten. The chain couples TRBV29-1 to TRBJ2-5; tentative D call: TRBD1 (6 bases). In germline, CDR1 is SQVTM, CDR2 ANQGSEA. Trimming stripped 1 base from V and 1 base from J, with 7 bases between. The CDR3 runs 13 residues. The CDR3 region is CSVEADSQETQYF. CDR3 in DNA: TGCAGCGTTGAAGCGGACAGCCAAGAGACCCAGTACTTC.

This clonotype was seen a few times. This rearrangement joins TRBV7-8 to TRBJ2-6; 7 bases are a match to TRBD1. The trim removed 1 base at V and 0 bases at J, leaving 3 bases unmatched. Germline values: CDR1 SGHVS, CDR2 FQNEAQ. The CDR3 contains 17 residues. DNA for the CDR3: TGTGCCAGCAGCTTAGTAGGGGGCGGCTCTGGGGCCAACGTCCTGACTTTC. Encoded protein: CASSLVGGGSGANVLTF. The whole variable domain, remainder taken from reference TRBV7-8 and TRBJ2-6, is GAGVSQSPRYKVAKRGQDVALRCDPISGHVSLFWYQQALGQGPEFLTYFQNEAQLDKSGLPSDRFFAERPEGSVSTLKIQRTQQEDSAVYLCASSLVGGGSGANVLTFGAGSRLTVL.